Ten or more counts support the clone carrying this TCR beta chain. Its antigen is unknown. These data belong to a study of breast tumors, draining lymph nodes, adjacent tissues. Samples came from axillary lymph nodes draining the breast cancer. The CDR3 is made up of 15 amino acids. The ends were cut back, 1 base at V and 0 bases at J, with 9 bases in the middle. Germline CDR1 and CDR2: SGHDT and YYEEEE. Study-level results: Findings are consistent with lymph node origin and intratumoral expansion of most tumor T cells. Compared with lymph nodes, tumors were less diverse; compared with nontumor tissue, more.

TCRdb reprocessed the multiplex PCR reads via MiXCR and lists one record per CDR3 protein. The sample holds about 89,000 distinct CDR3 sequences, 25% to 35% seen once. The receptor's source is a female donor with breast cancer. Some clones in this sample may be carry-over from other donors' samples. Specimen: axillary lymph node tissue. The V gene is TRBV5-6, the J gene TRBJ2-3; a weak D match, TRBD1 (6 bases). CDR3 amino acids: CASSLTRGSTDTQYF. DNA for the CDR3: TGTGCCAGCAGCTTGACCAGGGGTAGCACAGATACGCAGTATTTT.